Listed here are 15 T cell receptor beta chains from one sample, sequenced in a study of response to subunit inactivated influenza vaccine (dated by TCRdb to the late 2010s). Library preparation employed RT-PCR. TCRdb lists the instrument as Illumina HiSeq 2500. The public reads were reanalyzed by TCRdb: fastp trimming at Q25, MiXCR alignment, in-frame beta chains only. Rows are combined by CDR3 protein, so each entry shows the most common genes and DNA. This sample has a few hundred thousand distinct CDR3 sequences in its table, and approximately 21% of those were observed once. The top ten clonotypes cover around 10% of the sample. Sequencing used PBMCs from blood, obtained about 20 months after vaccination. The receptors derive from a man aged 50-75 years who received an inactivated influenza vaccine. Donor details come from another sample of the same person, matched by shared clones.

The chain joins TRBV15 to TRBJ1-2; D gene unclear. CDR1 LNHNV and CDR2 YYDKDF come from the germline V gene (reference sequence). The CDR3 totals 11 residues. The ends were cut back, 5 bases at V and 3 bases at J, with 4 bases in the middle. The DNA for the CDR3 is TGTGCCACCAGCGGGGACTATGGCTACACCTTC. This encodes CATSGDYGYTF.

There are a few counts of this clonotype. The rearrangement links TRBV28 to TRBJ2-3; weak D call: TRBD1 (6 bases). The CDR3 has 13 residues. The ends were cut back, 7 bases at V and 5 bases at J, with 13 bases in the middle. The germline gives CDR1 MDHEN, CDR2 SYDVKM. The CDR3 nucleotides read TGTGCCAGCAATCAGGGGATGGGAGATACGCAGTATTTT. It yields the protein CASNQGMGDTQYF.

This chain connects TRBV2 to TRBJ1-5, with D perhaps TRBD1 (6 bases). This CDR3 has 15 amino acids. Trimming left V 10 bases short and J 6 bases short, with 22 bases between. In germline, CDR1 is SNHLY, CDR2 FYNNEI. In nucleotides, the CDR3 is TGTGCCACCAGCCTGGCGGGGGGCTCGGGTCAGCCCCAGCATTTT. It translates to CATSLAGGSGQPQHF.

This clonotype was detected only a few times. This chain uses TRBV30 with TRBJ2-7; no firm D call. CDR1 is GTSNPN and CDR2 is SVGIG in the germline V gene (reference sequence). The CDR3 sequence is 13 residues long. Trimming removed 2 bases from V and 0 bases from J, with 8 bases in between. CDR3 protein: CAWSRRLSYEQYF. The CDR3 nucleotides are TGTGCCTGGAGTCGACGCCTCTCCTACGAGCAGTACTTC.

This clonotype was counted ten times or more. This chain uses TRBV20-1 with TRBJ1-2; D uncertain. Deletions cut 3 bases from V and 2 bases from J, with 13 bases between. This CDR3 is 14 amino acids long. From germline, CDR1 is DFQATT and CDR2 SNEGSKA (reference sequence). The DNA for the CDR3 is TGCAGTGCTAGCGAGGGCAGTTCCAACTATGGCTACACCTTC. As protein: CSASEGSSNYGYTF.

The V call is TRBV4-3, the J call TRBJ2-1; perhaps TRBD1 as D (7 bases). The CDR3 is 17 amino acids. Trimming stripped 0 bases from V and 5 bases from J, with 17 bases between. Germline CDR1 LGHNA, CDR2 YSLEER. The DNA of the CDR3 is TGCGCCAGCAGCCAAGAGGTTGGCCAGGGGGGAAACAATGAGCAGTTCTTC. As protein: CASSQEVGQGGNNEQFF.

About this clonotype: An end of the junction does not agree with germline; a read error may underlie this. The chain couples TRBV2 to TRBJ1-2, with D possibly matching TRBD1 (6 bases). Germline V gene sequence: CDR1 SNHLY, CDR2 FYNNEI. The CDR3 runs to 13 residues. The CDR3 loop is CASREGQSYGYTF. DNA for the CDR3: TGTGCCAGCAGGGAAGGACAGTCGTATGGCTACACCTTC.

This clonotype was counted at least ten times. This chain links TRBV5-1 with TRBJ2-7, with D perhaps matching TRBD1 (6 bases). The germline V gene has CDR1 SGHRS and CDR2 YFSETQ. The CDR3 has 16 amino acids. V gave up 0 bases and J gave up 5 bases, with 18 bases separating them. DNA for the CDR3: TGCGCCAGCAGCTTGGGTTCGGGACACAATCCCCACGAGCAGTACTTC. It yields the protein CASSLGSGHNPHEQYF.

This clonotype was observed a single time. The genes are TRBV10-3 and TRBJ2-3, with D possibly being TRBD1 (5 bases). V lost 10 bases, J lost 4 bases, and 18 bases lay in between. From germline, CDR1 is ENHRY and CDR2 SYGVKD. CDR3 length equals 14 residues. CDR3: CATMIGQGSDTQYF. CDR3 nucleotide sequence: TGTGCCACCATGATCGGGCAGGGATCAGATACGCAGTATTTT.

There are a few counts of this clonotype. This sequence joins TRBV27 and TRBJ2-5, with 13 nucleotides matching TRBD2. The CDR3 has 15 residues. V was pared by 3 bases and J by 6 bases, with 4 bases of the junction left unmatched. The germline CDR1 and CDR2 sequences are MNHEY and SMNVEV (reference sequence). The CDR3 nucleotides read TGTGCCAGCAGTTTGGGGACTAGCGGGACTAAGACCCAGTACTTC. Translation: CASSLGTSGTKTQYF.

DNA of the CDR3: TGCGCCAGCGCCGACTGGGACAGAACCTACGAGCAGTACTTC. It codes for CASADWDRTYEQYF. The chain links TRBV23-1 to TRBJ2-7, with 7 bases lining up with TRBD1. TRBV23-1 is noted as an ORF with a role that remains uncertain. The ends lost 8 bases at V and 2 bases at J; junction bases unmatched: 9. The CDR3 sequence is 14 residues long.

This clonotype has just a few counts. This rearrangement joins TRBV4-1 to TRBJ2-2; D is ambiguous. The CDR3 is 15 amino acids. The V end was cut by 3 bases, the J end by 1 base, with 9 bases between. Germline V gives CDR1 MGHRA, CDR2 YSYEKL. This chain's CDR3 is CASSQVELNTGELFF. CDR3 coding DNA: TGCGCCAGCAGCCAGGTGGAGCTGAACACCGGGGAGCTGTTTTTT.

In its sample, this clonotype was seen a few times. This rearrangement joins TRBV7-8 to TRBJ1-6; 7 nucleotides line up with TRBD1. V lost 0 bases to trimming and J lost 14 bases; unmatched junction nucleotides: 16. CDR3 length: 17 amino acids. Germline V gives CDR1 SGHVS, CDR2 FQNEAQ. The CDR3 bases are TGTGCCAGCAGCTTAGCGGACTGGGATACAGGGGCAAGTACCCTCCACTTT. It encodes CASSLADWDTGASTLHF.

This clonotype was picked up one time. This chain uses TRBV20-1 with TRBJ2-6; D uncertain. V lost 3 bases to trimming and J lost 2 bases, with 5 bases between them. The CDR3 sequence is 13 residues long. From germline, CDR1 is DFQATT and CDR2 SNEGSKA (reference sequence). The CDR3 here is CSARHAGANVLTF. Written as DNA, the CDR3 is TGCAGTGCTAGGCACGCTGGGGCCAACGTCCTGACTTTC.

This clonotype was counted a few times. The rearrangement joins TRBV12-3 or TRBV12-4 to TRBJ1-1; tentative D call: TRBD1 (6 bases). The CDR3 sequence is 15 residues long. V lost 6 bases to trimming and J lost 5 bases, with 19 bases between them. CDR3: CASSPIGRGATEAFF. The DNA for the CDR3 is TGTGCCAGCAGCCCCATCGGCAGGGGCGCGACTGAAGCTTTCTTT.